This paragraph reports one T cell receptor (beta chain). Antigen specificity is unknown. This sample was taken from a study of cytomegalovirus exposure and HLA in healthy donors. V was pared by 3 bases and J by 1 base, with 12 bases between. The CDR3 totals 15 residues. Per the germline V gene, CDR1 is MNHNS and CDR2 is SASEGT. Study outcomes and limitations: By a later analysis, the bulk of CMV-associated TCR beta chains appeared HLA-restricted.

The PCR used 60 Vbeta and 13 Jbeta primers. Repertoires were generated with immunoSEQ multiplex PCR, while TCRdb's copy carries only in-frame clones and drops some. This sample has fewer than 100,000 clones, with just under 80% found just once. This clonotype was obtained from a middle-aged woman in good health and CMV-seronegative. The V gene is TRBV6-1, the J gene TRBJ1-2; possible D gene TRBD1, 6 bases. Input material: PBMCs. CDR3 region: CASSEGGANNYGYTF. The CDR3 bases are TGTGCCAGCAGTGAGGGGGGGGCTAATAACTATGGCTACACCTTC.